The following is a T cell receptor beta chain sequence with its context. The same CDR3 is also encoded by other DNA sequences in this sample. The data were taken from a study of beta chain features in type 1 diabetes. Study background: Age and gender were similar between patients and healthy donors, as were cell yields. Across every sample, some 110 million sorted cells were examined in total.

The V and J ends lost 4 bases and 4 bases, in that order; junction bases with no gene match: 5. This CDR3 is 15 amino acids long. Germline CDR1 LNHDA, CDR2 SQIVND (reference sequence). Expressed TCRB transcripts got sequenced, as all isolated RNA was reverse transcribed. The assay was immunoSEQ multiplex PCR, and TCRdb's table has in-frame clones only and misses some. The data hold fewer than 500,000 clones, with around 14% observed a single time. The V call is TRBV19, the J call TRBJ2-5, with TRBD1 identical over 11 bases. Source material: naive CD4+ T cells from blood. This receptor was obtained from a man aged 25 to 45 in good health. The DNA for the CDR3 is TGTGCCAGTAGTACCGGGACAGGGGGAGGAGAGACCCAGTACTTC. The encoded protein is CASSTGTGGGETQYF. Using reference TRBV19 and TRBJ2-5 for the parts outside the CDR3, the full variable domain is DGGITQSPKYLFRKEGQNVTLSCEQNLNHDAMYWYRQDPGQGLRLIYYSQIVNDFQKGDIAEGYSVSREKKESFPLTVTSAQKNPTAFYLCASSTGTGGGETQYFGPGTRLLVL.